This T cell receptor beta chain was captured in a study of T cell responses to AZD1222 COVID-19 vaccine (dated by TCRdb to the early 2020s). Regarding the complete study: A total of about 230 trial participants underwent TCR sequencing, of whom about 210 received two doses of AZD1222 and 26 received two doses of the MenACWY control vaccine. Trial participants were enrolled by age into subgroups of 18-55, 56-69 and 70-plus years, and about 150, 27 and 61 TCR-sequenced participants, respectively, were included in these subgroups. What the study reported, not specific to this receptor: No day 14 peak-response samples were available, so repertoires were characterized only after the peak T cell response. A significant rise in spike-specific TCR breadth and depth was observed after two AZD1222 doses relative to day 0 and relative to MenACWY recipients. Conclusions about previously exposed vaccinees are limited, since just six or seven AZD1222 recipients were seropositive for SARS-CoV-2 at baseline. The vaccine-associated CD4 TCRs covered the entire spike protein, and the dominant responses fell in regions 160-218 and 743-854. Most participants were white British and females outnumbered males, and the authors suggested that clonal diversity may have been underestimated. Nearly half of unique spike-specific TCRs reportedly recognized epitopes outside regions mutated in the B.1.351 and B.1.1.7 variants. In the small 56-69-year group, the increase in depth fell short of significance, most likely because of low power.

The CDR3 regions of human TCRbeta chains were subjected to immunosequencing. Regarding the original processing steps: TCRs in the repertoires were matched against a reference library of SARS-CoV-2-specific TCRs that had been generated with the MIRA antigen-specificity platform. Breadth was defined as the fraction of unique TCRs that were SARS-CoV-2-associated, and depth was defined as the fraction of total T cells that were SARS-CoV-2-associated. Using the MIRA data, each spike-specific TCR was assigned both to the spike region to which the TCR was reactive and to a CD4 or CD8 class. Log10-transformed breadth and depth values were compared by one-way ANOVA with Sidak's multiple comparisons tests. This immuneACCESS table, as held by TCRdb, lists in-frame sequences with V and J called but not all clones. Of the missing ones, under half trace to an unresolved V gene in checked studies; the others have no known cause. The V and J calls and clone size come from that table; D and trimming were worked out from the DNA. Counted in this sample were approximately 52,000 clones; around 90% of them appeared once. The ten largest account for 2% to 3% of the sample.

A word on this clone: Its cognate antigen has yet to be identified. Base qualities are not provided; no much larger clone lies one nucleotide away.

The sample's time point label, decoded: about 28 days (+/-7) after the second vaccine dose. AZD1222 recipients with second doses at about 4 weeks or about 12 weeks were pooled, because spike-specific TCR depth and breadth did not differ between schedules. Vaccinee samples came from UK trials COV001 and COV002, including a single-blind randomized controlled phase 2/3 trial of AZD1222 (ChAdOx1 nCoV-19) in healthy adults. For TCRbeta chain sequencing, PBMC samples were collected from trial participants at day 0 and at day 28 after the second dose. The sequence was collected from an adult who received the AZD1222 COVID-19 vaccine. The source material was peripheral blood, sampled 28 days after the second AZD1222 dose.

The DNA sequence is given as TGTGCCAGCAGCTTAGGAGTCGGCGGCTACACCTTC. This yields the protein CASSLGVGGYTF. Recombination linked TRBV11-2 to TRBJ1-2; no D gene call is confident. CDR1 and CDR2 were assigned from the germline V gene as SGHAT and FQNNGV. The V end loses 1 base and the J end loses 8 bases, and a stretch of 8 bases separates them. Counted from cysteine to phenylalanine, this CDR3 has 12 amino acids. This entry keeps only the CDR3 DNA: 36 bases, framed from base 1.